This T cell receptor (beta chain) came from a study of blood T cell repertoires in COVID-19. CDR1 is LNHDA, CDR2 SQIVND, per germline (reference sequence). The CDR3 is 15 amino acids. With 4 bases removed from V and 3 bases from J, the gap between germline ends came to 10 bases. The method was immunoSEQ multiplex PCR; TCRdb's version includes in-frame clones alone and lacks a portion of them. Counted here are 290,000 or so clones, around 84% occurring once; the ten biggest clones make up 5%. This chain uses TRBV19 with TRBJ1-6, with D possibly being TRBD1 (6 bases). The sequenced material came from PBMCs or T cells enriched from blood (not recorded which). The receptor was isolated from a middle-aged man who had been exposed to COVID-19. In DNA form, the CDR3 reads TGTGCCAGTAGTACAGGACAGAACTATAATTCACCCCTCCACTTT. It yields the protein CASSTGQNYNSPLHF. The full variable domain, its missing parts supplied by reference TRBV19 and TRBJ1-6, is DGGITQSPKYLFRKEGQNVTLSCEQNLNHDAMYWYRQDPGQGLRLIYYSQIVNDFQKGDIAEGYSVSREKKESFPLTVTSAQKNPTAFYLCASSTGQNYNSPLHFGNGTRLTVT.